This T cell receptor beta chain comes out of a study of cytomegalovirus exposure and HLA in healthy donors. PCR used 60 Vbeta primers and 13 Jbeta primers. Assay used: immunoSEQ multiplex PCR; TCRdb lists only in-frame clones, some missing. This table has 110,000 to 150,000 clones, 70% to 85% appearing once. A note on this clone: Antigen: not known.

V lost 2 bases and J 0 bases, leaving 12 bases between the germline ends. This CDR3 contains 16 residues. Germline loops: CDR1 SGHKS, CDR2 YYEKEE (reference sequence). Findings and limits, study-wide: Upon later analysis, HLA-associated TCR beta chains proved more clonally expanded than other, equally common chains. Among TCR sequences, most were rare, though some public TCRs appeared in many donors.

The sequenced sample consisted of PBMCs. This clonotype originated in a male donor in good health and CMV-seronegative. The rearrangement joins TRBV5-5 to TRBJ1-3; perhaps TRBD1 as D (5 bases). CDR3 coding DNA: TGTGCCAGCAGCTTTCTCAGGGATTCCTCTGGAAACACCATATATTTT. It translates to CASSFLRDSSGNTIYF.